A selection of T cell receptor beta chains follows, all from one sample in a study of Graves' ophthalmopathy and Graves' hyperthyroidism. One entry per CDR3 protein results from TCRdb running MiXCR on the multiplex PCR reads. The sample shows 150,000 to 200,000 distinct CDR3 sequences, 35% to 50% of them seen only once. Material: peripheral blood. These receptors were collected from a man in his thirties or forties with Graves' ophthalmopathy. The CDR3 runs from the conserved cysteine through the conserved F or W.

v_gene: TRBV10-3
j_gene: TRBJ1-6
CDR3aa: CAISDGQGGNSPLHF

v_gene: TRBV29-1
j_gene: TRBJ1-1
CDR3aa: CSVRPGGLNTEAFF

v_gene: TRBV11-2
j_gene: TRBJ1-6
CDR3aa: CASSLSDSYNSPLHF

v_gene: TRBV6-5
j_gene: TRBJ1-6
CDR3aa: CASSYSRGLNSPLHF

v_gene: TRBV11-2
j_gene: TRBJ2-7
CDR3aa: CASRLPGQGFREQYF

v_gene: TRBV20-1
j_gene: TRBJ1-1
CDR3aa: CSADRASTTPNTEAFF

v_gene: TRBV12-3/TRBV12-4
j_gene: TRBJ2-5
CDR3aa: CASSLVRGDEETQYF

v_gene: TRBV6-5
j_gene: TRBJ2-6
CDR3aa: CASSSTPSGANVLTF

v_gene: TRBV20-1
j_gene: TRBJ2-5
CDR3aa: CSALFDSGVETQYF

v_gene: TRBV10-3
j_gene: TRBJ1-1
CDR3aa: CATSSVWPPSMNTEAFF

v_gene: TRBV6-2/TRBV6-3
j_gene: TRBJ2-7
CDR3aa: CASTSGPYEQYF

v_gene: TRBV9
j_gene: TRBJ1-2
CDR3aa: CASSQDPGTYYGYTF

v_gene: TRBV6-2/TRBV6-3
j_gene: TRBJ1-2
CDR3aa: CASSWGGGYTF